This is a list of T cell receptor beta chains from one sample in a study of memory CD4+ T cells and cytomegalovirus serostatus. The method was immunoSEQ multiplex PCR; TCRdb's version includes in-frame clones alone and lacks a portion of them. The table has 61,000 or so clones, less than 85% seen once. Specimen: memory CD4+ T cells from blood. The receptors originated from an adult in good health and CMV-seronegative. Some clones in this sample may be carry-over from other donors' samples. The CDR3 runs from the conserved cysteine through the conserved F or W. A D gene is named only where the DNA matches it firmly. For some rows the clone size is stated as once, few or many, or as a class when expanded; others skip it.

clone_size | d_call | j_call | v_call | cdr3_nt | cdr3_aa
few | NA | TRBJ2-4 | TRBV30 | TGTGCCTGGAGTGGGGTGGCCAAAAACATTCAGTACTTC | CAWSGVAKNIQYF
NA | TRBD1 | TRBJ1-1 | TRBV29-1 | TGCAGCGTTGACCCGGGACAGGGAGGCACTGAAGCTTTCTTT | CSVDPGQGGTEAFF
NA | NA | TRBJ2-2 | TRBV27 | TGTGCCAGCAAGGAGGGGAGGTTCTTGACGAACACCGGGGAGCTGTTTTTT | CASKEGRFLTNTGELFF
few | NA | TRBJ1-3 | TRBV4-2 | TGTGCCAGCAGCCAAGATTACCAGGGAGGAAACACCATATATTTT | CASSQDYQGGNTIYF
NA | NA | TRBJ2-3 | TRBV7-9 | TGTGCCAGCAGCTTAAGGCCTGGAGGGCATGGGACAGATACGCAGTATTTT | CASSLRPGGHGTDTQYF
NA | NA | TRBJ1-5 | TRBV6-5 | TGTGCCAGCAGTTCAGGACATCACAAGCAGCCCCAGCATTTT | CASSSGHHKQPQHF
once | NA | TRBJ2-1 | TRBV7-8 | TGTGCCAGCAGCTTAGGAGGCGCAGGGGCAAACTACAATGAGCAGTTCTTC | CASSLGGAGANYNEQFF
NA | NA | TRBJ2-1 | TRBV29-1 | TGCAGCGTTGCGGAAGATTGGCAGTTCTTC | CSVAEDWQFF
few | TRBD1 | TRBJ2-3 | TRBV30 | TGTGCCTGGAGACAGGGGGGCACAGATACGCAGTATTTT | CAWRQGGTDTQYF
NA | NA | TRBJ2-2 | TRBV4-2 | TGTGCCAGCAGCCAAGACGAGATAACCGGGGAGCTGTTTTTT | CASSQDEITGELFF
NA | TRBD1 | TRBJ2-1 | TRBV11-2 | TGTGCCAGCAGCTCGATGACAGGGGCGGATGAGCAGTTCTTC | CASSSMTGADEQFF
once | NA | TRBJ1-4 | TRBV16 | TGTGCCAGCAGCCGGGGGTCGGCAGTGCCGGAAAAACTGTTTTTT | CASSRGSAVPEKLFF
NA | NA | TRBJ1-2 | TRBV18 | TGTGCCAGCTCACCTCGGTTTGGGGAAGGCTACACCTTC | CASSPRFGEGYTF
NA | NA | TRBJ1-2 | TRBV29-1 | TGCAGCGCCAACCCTCGGGATCTCATGGACAGCTCCTATGGCTACACCTTC | CSANPRDLMDSSYGYTF
NA | TRBD1 | TRBJ1-1 | TRBV2 | TGTGCCAGCAGTTCGGTACAGGGGTCGAACACTGAAGCTTTCTTT | CASSSVQGSNTEAFF
NA | NA | TRBJ2-7 | TRBV7-8 | TGTGCCAGCAGCTTAGGCTGGATCTCGTACGAGCAGTACTTC | CASSLGWISYEQYF
NA | NA | TRBJ1-3 | TRBV7-6 | TGTGCCAGCAGCTCCCCGAGCGACTCTGGAAACACCATATATTTT | CASSSPSDSGNTIYF
NA | NA | TRBJ1-3 | TRBV6-1 | TGTGCCAGCAGCGTCGTAAACACCATATATTTT | CASSVVNTIYF
NA | NA | TRBJ1-4 | TRBV30 | TGTGCCTGGAGGAGGTCCCCTGCAACTAATGAAAAACTGTTTTTT | CAWRRSPATNEKLFF
NA | TRBD1 | TRBJ1-5 | TRBV2 | TGTGCCAGCAGTGGACAGGGGAGGCAGCCCCAGCATTTT | CASSGQGRQPQHF
once | NA | TRBJ2-7 | TRBV5-1 | TGCGCCAGCATTCCAAGCCCCAGGGCCCAATCCGAAGGTTACGAGCAGTACTTC | CASIPSPRAQSEGYEQYF
NA | NA | TRBJ1-2 | TRBV29-1 | TGCAGCGCCTCAGTAGGGGGAAGCTATGGCTACACCTTC | CSASVGGSYGYTF
NA | NA | TRBJ1-5 | TRBV18 | TGTGCCAGCTCACCTACAGGATCTAGCAATCAGCCCCAGCATTTT | CASSPTGSSNQPQHF
NA | NA | TRBJ2-6 | TRBV5-5 | TGTGCCAGCAGCTTGGGTGACCCCTCTGGGGCCAACGTCCTGACTTTC | CASSLGDPSGANVLTF
NA | TRBD1 | TRBJ1-6 | TRBV18 | TGTGCCAGCTCACCTATGGGGACAGGGCGGTCCTATAATTCACCCCTCCACTTT | CASSPMGTGRSYNSPLHF
NA | NA | TRBJ1-1 | TRBV13 | TGTGCCAGCAGCTTAGGTCGGGGGGTACTGAACACTGAAGCTTTCTTT | CASSLGRGVLNTEAFF
NA | TRBD2 | TRBJ2-3 | TRBV4-2 | TGTGCCAGCAGCCAAGATTTGAGCGGGAGGGGCACAGATACGCAGTATTTT | CASSQDLSGRGTDTQYF
NA | NA | TRBJ2-7 | TRBV29-1 | TGCAGCGTTGAAGTTCCCCGTCGGGGCCGCTCCTACGAGCAGTACTTC | CSVEVPRRGRSYEQYF
NA | NA | TRBJ1-3 | TRBV7-2 | TGTGCCAGCAGCCCCGCGAGGTCTTCTTTCACCATATATTTT | CASSPARSSFTIYF
NA | TRBD1 | TRBJ1-3 | TRBV4-3 | TGCGCCAGCAGCCAACAGGACAGGGCGAACACCATATATTTT | CASSQQDRANTIYF
NA | TRBD1 | TRBJ1-5 | TRBV5-6 | TGTGCCAGCAGCCGCACCGGGACAGGGCACAATCAGCCCCAGCATTTT | CASSRTGTGHNQPQHF
NA | NA | TRBJ1-2 | TRBV11-2 | TGTGCCAGCAGCACCAAAGGGACGGGGGGTGGCTACACCTTC | CASSTKGTGGGYTF
NA | TRBD1 | TRBJ2-1 | TRBV29-1 | TGCAGCGATCGGACAGGGTGGGATGAGCAGTTCTTC | CSDRTGWDEQFF
NA | NA | TRBJ1-5 | TRBV6-1 | TGTGCCAGCAGAATCTCGGCCGATCAGCCCCAGCATTTT | CASRISADQPQHF
NA | NA | TRBJ2-3 | TRBV28 | TGTGCCAGCAGTTTATGGTCGTACCAGGGACGAAGAGATACGCAGTATTTT | CASSLWSYQGRRDTQYF
NA | TRBD2 | TRBJ2-1 | TRBV7-2 | TGTGCCAGCAGCCCGAGACGGCTAGCGGGAACCGAGCAGTTCTTC | CASSPRRLAGTEQFF
NA | TRBD2 | TRBJ2-1 | TRBV2 | TGTGCCAGCAAGACCGGGACTAGCGGGAGTGAGAAGCAGTTCTTC | CASKTGTSGSEKQFF
NA | TRBD1 | TRBJ1-4 | TRBV7-9 | TGTGCCAGCAGCTGGGGACAGGGTGGTGAAAAACTGTTTTTT | CASSWGQGGEKLFF
NA | NA | TRBJ2-3 | TRBV5-4 | TGTGCCAGCAGCCGACAGGGAGGAGGTGCATCAGATACGCAGTATTTT | CASSRQGGGASDTQYF
NA | NA | TRBJ1-5 | TRBV28 | TGTGCCAGCAGGGAGCATAGCAATCAGCCCCAGCATTTT | CASREHSNQPQHF
NA | TRBD1 | TRBJ1-4 | TRBV7-9 | TGTGCCACTTTCCCCGGGACAGGGCGTGAAAAACTGTTTTTT | CATFPGTGREKLFF
once | NA | TRBJ2-3 | TRBV18 | TGTGCCAGCGGGGATCAACTCACAGATACGCAGTATTTT | CASGDQLTDTQYF
NA | TRBD1 | TRBJ2-1 | TRBV7-2 | TGTGCCAGCAGCCTAGTCCCAGGACAGGGGTTCAATGAGCAGTTCTTC | CASSLVPGQGFNEQFF
few | TRBD1 | TRBJ2-7 | TRBV28 | TGTGCCAGCAGTTTATGGGGGACAGGGCTCTACGAGCAGTACTTC | CASSLWGTGLYEQYF